The text below deals with one T cell receptor (beta chain). What it binds is not known. With molecular barcodes, quantitative 5'-RACE was used to make the TCR beta libraries. TCRdb processed the 5' RACE reads anew with MiXCR; each CDR3 protein has one entry. The sample shows 220,000 or so distinct CDR3 sequences, about 10% of them seen only once. This record comes from a study of CD8 T cells in ankylosing spondylitis. Whole-study findings and limits: Within ankylosing spondylitis blood, a TCR beta motif made up of eight or nine highly homologous variants appeared to be characteristic. Peripheral blood held disease-linked clones only at relatively low frequency, and these were CD8+.

CDR1 and CDR2 from the germline V gene are SGHTA and FQGTGA. This CDR3 is built from 13 residues. V was shortened by 3 bases and J by 6 bases, with 8 bases between the two germline ends. The V and J genes are TRBV7-3 and TRBJ2-2; weak D call: TRBD1 (6 bases). Sequenced input: blood, either unsorted or a sorted T cell fraction (not recorded which). The source is a male donor with ankylosing spondylitis or in good health (not recorded which). The CDR3 spells CASSFDRSGELFF. DNA for the CDR3: TGTGCCAGCAGCTTCGACAGGTCCGGGGAGCTGTTTTTT.